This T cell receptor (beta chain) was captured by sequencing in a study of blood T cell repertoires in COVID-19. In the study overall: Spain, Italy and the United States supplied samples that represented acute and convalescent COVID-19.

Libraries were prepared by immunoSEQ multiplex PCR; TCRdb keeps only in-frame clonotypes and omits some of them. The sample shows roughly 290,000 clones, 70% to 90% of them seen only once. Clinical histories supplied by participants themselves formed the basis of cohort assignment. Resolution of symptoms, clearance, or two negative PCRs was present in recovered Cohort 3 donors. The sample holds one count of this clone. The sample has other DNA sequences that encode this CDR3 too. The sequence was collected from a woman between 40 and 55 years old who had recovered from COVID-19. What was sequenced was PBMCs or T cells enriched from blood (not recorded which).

This CDR3 reads CASSELAGDYEQYF. For the CDR3, the DNA is TGTGCCAGCAGTGAATTAGCGGGAGATTACGAGCAGTACTTC. The V gene is TRBV2, the J gene TRBJ2-7; TRBD2 matches at 9 bases. V shed 2 bases and J 4 bases; nucleotides not matched to a gene: 3. The length of the CDR3 is 14 residues. Looked up from germline, CDR1 is SNHLY and CDR2 is FYNNEI.